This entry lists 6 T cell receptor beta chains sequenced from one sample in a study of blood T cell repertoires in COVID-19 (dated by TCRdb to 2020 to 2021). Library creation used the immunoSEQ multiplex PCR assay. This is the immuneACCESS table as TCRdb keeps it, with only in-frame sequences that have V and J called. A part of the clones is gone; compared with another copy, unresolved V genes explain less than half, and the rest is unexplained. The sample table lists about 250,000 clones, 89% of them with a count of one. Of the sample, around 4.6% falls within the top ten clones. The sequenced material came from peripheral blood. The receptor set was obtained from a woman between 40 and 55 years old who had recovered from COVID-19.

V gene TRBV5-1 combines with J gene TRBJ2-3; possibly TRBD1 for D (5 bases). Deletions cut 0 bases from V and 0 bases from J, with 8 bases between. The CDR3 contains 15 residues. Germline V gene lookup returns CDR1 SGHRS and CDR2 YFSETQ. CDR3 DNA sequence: TGCGCCAGCAGCTTGGGGGGCGTTAGCACAGATACGCAGTATTTT. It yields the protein CASSLGGVSTDTQYF.

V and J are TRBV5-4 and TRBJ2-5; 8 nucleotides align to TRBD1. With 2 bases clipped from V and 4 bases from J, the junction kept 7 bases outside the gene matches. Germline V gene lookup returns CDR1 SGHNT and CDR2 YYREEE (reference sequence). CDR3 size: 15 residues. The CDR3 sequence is CASSFGTGLSETQYF. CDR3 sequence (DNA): TGTGCCAGCAGCTTTGGGACAGGTCTCTCAGAGACCCAGTACTTC.

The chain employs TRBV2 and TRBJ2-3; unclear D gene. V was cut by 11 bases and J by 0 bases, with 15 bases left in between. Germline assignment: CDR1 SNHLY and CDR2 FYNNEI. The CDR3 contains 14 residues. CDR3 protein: CAVLAPASTDTQYF. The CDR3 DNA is TGTGCCGTTTTAGCTCCCGCTAGCACAGATACGCAGTATTTT.

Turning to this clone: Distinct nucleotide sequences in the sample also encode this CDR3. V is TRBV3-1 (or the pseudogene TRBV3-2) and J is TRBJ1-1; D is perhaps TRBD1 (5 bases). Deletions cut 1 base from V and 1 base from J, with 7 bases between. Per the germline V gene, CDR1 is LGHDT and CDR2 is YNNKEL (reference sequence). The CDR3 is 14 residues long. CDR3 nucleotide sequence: TGTGCCAGCAGCCAAGGTGACAGGAACACTGAAGCTTTCTTT. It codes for CASSQGDRNTEAFF.

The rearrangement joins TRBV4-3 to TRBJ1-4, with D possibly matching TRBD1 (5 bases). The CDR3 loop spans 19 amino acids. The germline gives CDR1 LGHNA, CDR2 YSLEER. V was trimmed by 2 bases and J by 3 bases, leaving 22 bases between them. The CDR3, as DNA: TGCGCCAGCAGCCAATCGCCCAGGGTATCAGCTAGGTCTAATGAAAAACTGTTTTTT. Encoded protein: CASSQSPRVSARSNEKLFF.

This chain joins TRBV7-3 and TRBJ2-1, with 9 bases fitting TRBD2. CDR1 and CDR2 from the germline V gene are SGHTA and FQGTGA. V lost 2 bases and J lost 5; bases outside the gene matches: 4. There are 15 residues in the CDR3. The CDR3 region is CASSLEAGGHNEQFF. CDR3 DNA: TGTGCCAGCAGCTTAGAAGCGGGGGGCCACAATGAGCAGTTCTTC.